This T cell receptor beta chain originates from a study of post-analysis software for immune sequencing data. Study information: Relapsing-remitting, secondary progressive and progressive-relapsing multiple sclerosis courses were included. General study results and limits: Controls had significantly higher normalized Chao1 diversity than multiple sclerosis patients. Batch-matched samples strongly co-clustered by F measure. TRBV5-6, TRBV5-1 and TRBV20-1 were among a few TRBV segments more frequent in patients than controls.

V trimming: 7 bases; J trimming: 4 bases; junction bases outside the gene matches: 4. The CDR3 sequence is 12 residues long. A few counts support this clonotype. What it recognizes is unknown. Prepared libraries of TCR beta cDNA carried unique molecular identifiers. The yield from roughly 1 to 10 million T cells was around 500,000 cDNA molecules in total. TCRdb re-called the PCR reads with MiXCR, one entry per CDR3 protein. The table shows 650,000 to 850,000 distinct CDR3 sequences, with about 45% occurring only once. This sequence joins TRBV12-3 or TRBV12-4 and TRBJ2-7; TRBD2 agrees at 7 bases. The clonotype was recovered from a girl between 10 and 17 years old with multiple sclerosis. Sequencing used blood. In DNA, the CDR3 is TGTGCCAGCACCATCGGGGGGTACGAGCAGTACTTC. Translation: CASTIGGYEQYF.